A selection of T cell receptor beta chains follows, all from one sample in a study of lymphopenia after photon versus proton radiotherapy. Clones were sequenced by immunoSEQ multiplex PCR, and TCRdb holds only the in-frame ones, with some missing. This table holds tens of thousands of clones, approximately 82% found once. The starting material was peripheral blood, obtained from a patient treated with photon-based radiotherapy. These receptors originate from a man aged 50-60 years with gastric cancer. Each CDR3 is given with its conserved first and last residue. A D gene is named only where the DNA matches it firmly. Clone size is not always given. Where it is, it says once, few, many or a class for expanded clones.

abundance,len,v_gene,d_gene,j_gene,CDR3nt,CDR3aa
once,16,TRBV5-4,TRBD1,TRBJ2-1,TGTGCCAGCAGCTCCATAGGGACAGGGAAATACAATGAGCAGTTCTTC,CASSSIGTGKYNEQFF
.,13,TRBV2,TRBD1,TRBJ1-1,TGTGCCAGCAGCGGACAGGGGGTGACTGAAGCTTTCTTT,CASSGQGVTEAFF
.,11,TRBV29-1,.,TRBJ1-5,TGCAGCCCAATGGGTGATCAGCCCCAGCATTTT,CSPMGDQPQHF
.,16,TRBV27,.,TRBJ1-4,TGTGCCAGCAGTTGGGCAGGGAATATTCCTAATGAAAAACTGTTTTTT,CASSWAGNIPNEKLFF
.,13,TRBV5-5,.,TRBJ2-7,TGTGCCAGCAGCCCCCTACGTAGCTACGAGCAGTACTTC,CASSPLRSYEQYF
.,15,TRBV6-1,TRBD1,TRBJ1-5,TGTGCCAGCCGAGACAGGGGGCGAGGCAATCAGCCCCAGCATTTT,CASRDRGRGNQPQHF
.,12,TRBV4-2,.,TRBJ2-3,TGTGCCAGCAGCCAAGGGGCAGATACGCAGTATTTT,CASSQGADTQYF
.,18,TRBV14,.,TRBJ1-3,TGTGCCAGCAGCCCCAGACAGATACGGACGTACTCTGGAAACACCATATATTTT,CASSPRQIRTYSGNTIYF
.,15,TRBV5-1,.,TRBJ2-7,TGCGCCAGCAGTGTCCAGGGTCGGGGACGGGACGAGCAGTACTTC,CASSVQGRGRDEQYF
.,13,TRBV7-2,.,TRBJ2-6,TGTGCCAGCAGCTTAGTTAGTCGCCCCCTACTGACTTTC,CASSLVSRPLLTF
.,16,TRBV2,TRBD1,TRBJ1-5,TGTGCCAGCAGTGAAGCGGACAGGGATAGCAATCAGCCCCAGCATTTT,CASSEADRDSNQPQHF
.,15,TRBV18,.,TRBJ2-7,TGTGCCAGCTCACCATCGTTACAGCCTGGGTACGAGCAGTACTTC,CASSPSLQPGYEQYF
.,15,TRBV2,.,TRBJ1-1,TGTGCCAGCAGCCCCGGGTTCAAACGGAACACTGAAGCTTTCTTT,CASSPGFKRNTEAFF
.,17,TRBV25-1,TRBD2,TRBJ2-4,TGTGCCAGCAGTGTCCGAAGGGGCGGGAGTCCCAAAAACATTCAGTACTTC,CASSVRRGGSPKNIQYF
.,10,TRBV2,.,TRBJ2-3,TGTGCCCAGAACACAGATACGCAGTATTTT,CAQNTDTQYF
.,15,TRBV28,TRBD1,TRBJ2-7,TGTGCCAGCAGGGAAACCGGGACAGGTCTGTACGAGCAGTACTTC,CASRETGTGLYEQYF
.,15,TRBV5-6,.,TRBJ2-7,TGTGCCAGCAGCCTAGGGGGGAGCGGGCCCTACGAGCAGTACTTC,CASSLGGSGPYEQYF
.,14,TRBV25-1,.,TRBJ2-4,TGTGCCAGCAGTGAAGGCGGGAAGCAAAACATTCAGTACTTC,CASSEGGKQNIQYF
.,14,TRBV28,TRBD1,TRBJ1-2,TGTGCCAGCAGTTTAGAGGGGGCGGTCTATGGCTACACCTTC,CASSLEGAVYGYTF
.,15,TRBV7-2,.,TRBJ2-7,TGTGCCAGCAGCTTAGGCGGAAAATCGACGGACGAGCAGTACTTC,CASSLGGKSTDEQYF
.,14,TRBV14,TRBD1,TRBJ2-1,TGTGCCAGCAGCTCCGGGACAGGGTACGCTGAGCAGTTCTTC,CASSSGTGYAEQFF
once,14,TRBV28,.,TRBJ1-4,TGTGCCAGCAGTTTATTTGGGAGTAATGAAAAACTGTTTTTT,CASSLFGSNEKLFF
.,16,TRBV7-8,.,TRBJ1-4,TGTGCCAGCAGCCGAGCCCGACAGGCGACTAATGAAAAACTGTTTTTT,CASSRARQATNEKLFF
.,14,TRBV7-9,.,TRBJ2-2,TGTGCCAGCAGCTTATCACTAGGCGCCGGGGAGCTGTTTTTT,CASSLSLGAGELFF
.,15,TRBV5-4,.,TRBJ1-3,TGTGCCAGCAGCACCTACCTCAACTCTGGAAACACCATATATTTT,CASSTYLNSGNTIYF
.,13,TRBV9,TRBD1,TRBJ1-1,TGTGCCAGCAGCCCCGGACAGGGGGCGCAAGCTTTCTTT,CASSPGQGAQAFF
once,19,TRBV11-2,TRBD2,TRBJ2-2,TGTGCCAGCAGCTTAGACGGGTTTCTAGCGGGAGCGAACACCGGGGAGCTGTTTTTT,CASSLDGFLAGANTGELFF
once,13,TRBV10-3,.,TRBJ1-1,TGTGCCATCAGTGAGTCCACGAACACTGAAGCTTTCTTT,CAISESTNTEAFF
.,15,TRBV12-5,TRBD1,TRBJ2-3,TGTGCTAGTGGACGGGGACAGGTTAGCACAGATACGCAGTATTTT,CASGRGQVSTDTQYF
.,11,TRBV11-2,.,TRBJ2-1,TGTGCCAGCAGCTTAGTCACAGAGCAGTTCTTC,CASSLVTEQFF
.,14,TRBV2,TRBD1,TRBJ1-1,TGTGCCAGCAGTGTGTCCAGGGGGCAGGTTGAAGCTTTCTTT,CASSVSRGQVEAFF
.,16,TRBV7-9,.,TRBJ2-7,TGTGCCAGCAGCCTCCGGAGGGGGGAGGGGACCTACGAGCAGTACTTC,CASSLRRGEGTYEQYF
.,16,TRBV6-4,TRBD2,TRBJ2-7,TGTGCCATGGGGACTAGCGGGAGCGGGTTATCCTACGAGCAGTACTTC,CAMGTSGSGLSYEQYF
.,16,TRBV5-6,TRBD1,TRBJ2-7,TGTGCCAGCAGGAAGAGACAGGGGGCTGGGAACTACGAGCAGTACTTC,CASRKRQGAGNYEQYF
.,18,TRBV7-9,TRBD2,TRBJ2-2,TGTGCCAGCAGCAGACCGGGGACTAGCGGAACCGGACGAGGGGAGCTGTTTTTT,CASSRPGTSGTGRGELFF
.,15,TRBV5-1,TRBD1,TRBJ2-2,TGCGCCAGCAGCCCTGGACAGGGGGGTACCGGGGAGCTGTTTTTT,CASSPGQGGTGELFF
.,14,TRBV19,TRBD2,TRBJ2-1,TGTGCCAGTAGTATGGCGGGAGAGCAATATGAGCAGTTCTTC,CASSMAGEQYEQFF
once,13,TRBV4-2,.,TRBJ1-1,TGTGCCAGCAGCCAAGAAAAGGTTTCTGAAGCTTTCTTT,CASSQEKVSEAFF
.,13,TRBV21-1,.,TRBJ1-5,TGTGCCAGCAGCAGAAACAGGCAGAAGCCCCAGCATTTT,CASSRNRQKPQHF
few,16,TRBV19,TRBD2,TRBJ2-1,TGTGCCAGTAGTAGACCTAGCGGGCATTCCTACAATGAGCAGTTCTTC,CASSRPSGHSYNEQFF